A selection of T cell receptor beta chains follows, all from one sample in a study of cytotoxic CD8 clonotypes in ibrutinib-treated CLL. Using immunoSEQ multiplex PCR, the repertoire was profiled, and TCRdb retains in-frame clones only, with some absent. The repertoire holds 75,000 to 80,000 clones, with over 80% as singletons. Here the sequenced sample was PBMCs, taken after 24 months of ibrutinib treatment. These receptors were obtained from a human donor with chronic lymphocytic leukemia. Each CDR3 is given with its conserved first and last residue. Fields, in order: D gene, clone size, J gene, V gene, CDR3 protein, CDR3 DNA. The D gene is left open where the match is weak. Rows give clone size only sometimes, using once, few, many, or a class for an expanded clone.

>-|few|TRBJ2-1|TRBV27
CASTRSGVNNEQFF
TGTGCCAGCACTAGATCGGGGGTCAACAATGAGCAGTTCTTC
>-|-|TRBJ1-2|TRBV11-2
CASSPGHGYGYTF
TGTGCCAGCAGCCCGGGACATGGCTATGGCTACACCTTC
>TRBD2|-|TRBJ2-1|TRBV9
CASSELLAGGHNEQFF
TGTGCCAGCAGCGAGCTCCTAGCGGGAGGCCACAATGAGCAGTTCTTC
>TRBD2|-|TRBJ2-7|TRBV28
CASSLRGVAGEQYF
TGTGCCAGCAGTTTGCGGGGGGTTGCGGGCGAGCAGTACTTC
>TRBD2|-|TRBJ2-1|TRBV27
CASRTGLAGVEQFF
TGTGCCAGCAGGACGGGACTAGCAGGAGTTGAGCAGTTCTTC
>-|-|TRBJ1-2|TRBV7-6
CASSPEPGSNYGYTF
TGTGCCAGCAGCCCAGAGCCAGGTTCTAACTATGGCTACACCTTC
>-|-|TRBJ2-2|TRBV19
CASSITGTNTGELFF
TGTGCCAGTAGTATTACAGGAACGAACACCGGGGAGCTGTTTTTT
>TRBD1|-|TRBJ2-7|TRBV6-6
CASSLNRDRASYEQYF
TGTGCCAGCAGTCTTAACCGGGACAGGGCCTCCTACGAGCAGTACTTC
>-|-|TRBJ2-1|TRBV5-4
CASSPGGVSGLYNEQFF
TGTGCCAGCAGCCCGGGCGGGGTTAGCGGCTTATACAATGAGCAGTTCTTC
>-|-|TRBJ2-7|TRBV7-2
CASSLLAVGEQYF
TGTGCCAGCAGCCTGCTAGCCGTGGGCGAGCAGTACTTC
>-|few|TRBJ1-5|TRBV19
CASTRDAVYQPQHF
TGTGCCAGTACCCGAGACGCAGTTTATCAGCCCCAGCATTTT
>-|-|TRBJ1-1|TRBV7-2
CASSDLPATAPAFF
TGTGCCAGCAGCGACCTGCCCGCTACTGCCCCAGCTTTCTTT
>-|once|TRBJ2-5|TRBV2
CASSENGPQARYF
TGTGCCAGCAGTGAGAATGGACCCCAAGCTCGGTACTTC
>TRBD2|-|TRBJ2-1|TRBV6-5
CASSYSTSGRGGEQFF
TGTGCCAGCAGTTACTCGACTAGCGGGAGGGGGGGTGAGCAGTTCTTC
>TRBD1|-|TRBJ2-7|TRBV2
CASSQDRGGEQYF
TGTGCCAGCAGTCAGGACAGGGGGGGTGAGCAGTACTTC
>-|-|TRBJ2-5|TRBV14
CASSLGSLGTQYF
TGTGCCAGCAGCTTGGGCAGTTTGGGGACCCAGTACTTC
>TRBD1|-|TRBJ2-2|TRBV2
CASSGTGVGGELFF
TGTGCCAGCAGCGGGACAGGGGTGGGCGGGGAGCTGTTTTTT
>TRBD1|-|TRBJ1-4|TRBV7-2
CASSSGTGAEKLFF
TGTGCCAGCAGCTCCGGGACAGGGGCGGAAAAACTGTTTTTT
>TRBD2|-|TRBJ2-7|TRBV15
CATSRDKAGYYEQYF
TGTGCCACCAGCAGAGATAAAGCGGGGTACTACGAGCAGTACTTC
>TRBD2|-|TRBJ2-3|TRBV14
CASSQDMAGASTDTQYF
TGTGCCAGCAGCCAAGATATGGCGGGAGCTTCAACAGATACGCAGTATTTT
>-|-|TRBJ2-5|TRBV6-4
CASSATAFQETQYF
TGTGCCAGCAGCGCTACAGCTTTCCAAGAGACCCAGTACTTC
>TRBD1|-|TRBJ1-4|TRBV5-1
CASSPSLTGDSTNEKLFF
TGCGCCAGCAGCCCATCCCTGACAGGGGACTCAACTAATGAAAAACTGTTTTTT
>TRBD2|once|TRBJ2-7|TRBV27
CASSPASGSYIYEQYF
TGTGCCAGCAGTCCCGCTAGCGGGAGTTACATCTACGAGCAGTACTTC
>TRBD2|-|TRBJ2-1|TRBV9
CASSVVGLAGGGLYNEQFF
TGTGCCAGCAGCGTAGTAGGGCTAGCGGGAGGAGGACTATACAATGAGCAGTTCTTC
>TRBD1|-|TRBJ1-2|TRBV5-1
CASSSDPGTGGGYTF
TGCGCCAGCAGCTCGGACCCCGGGACAGGGGGCGGCTACACCTTC
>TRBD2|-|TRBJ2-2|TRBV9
CASSVDPWTRTTGELFF
TGTGCCAGCAGCGTAGATCCCTGGACTAGAACCACCGGGGAGCTGTTTTTT
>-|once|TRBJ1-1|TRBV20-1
CSADGGTEAFF
TGCAGTGCGGATGGTGGCACTGAAGCTTTCTTT
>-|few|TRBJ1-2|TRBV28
CASRPSGGEDYGYTF
TGTGCCAGCAGGCCCTCGGGGGGCGAGGACTATGGCTACACCTTC
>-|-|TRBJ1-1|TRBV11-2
CASSPMRNTEAFF
TGCGCCAGCAGCCCCATGAGGAACACTGAAGCTTTCTTT
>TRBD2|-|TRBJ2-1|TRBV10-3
CAISESPPNPRAGGYNEQFF
TGTGCCATCAGTGAGTCGCCCCCGAACCCCCGAGCGGGAGGATACAATGAGCAGTTCTTC
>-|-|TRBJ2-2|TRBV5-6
CASSRWGRSNTGELFF
TGTGCCAGCAGCCGGTGGGGGAGGTCGAACACCGGGGAGCTGTTTTTT
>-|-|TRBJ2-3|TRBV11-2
CASSLGGPVSTDTQYF
TGTGCCAGCAGCTTAGGTGGACCTGTCAGCACAGATACGCAGTATTTT
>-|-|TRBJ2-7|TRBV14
CASSQDSFQTTPYEQYF
TGTGCCAGCAGCCAAGATAGTTTTCAGACAACCCCCTACGAGCAGTACTTC
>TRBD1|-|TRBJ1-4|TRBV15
CATSNRRGQGASELFF
TGTGCCACCAGCAACCGACGGGGGCAGGGGGCTTCGGAACTGTTTTTT
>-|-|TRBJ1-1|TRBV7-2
CASSFSNMNTEAFF
TGTGCCAGCAGCTTTTCAAATATGAACACTGAAGCTTTCTTT
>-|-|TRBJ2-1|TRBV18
CASSQKRLDNEQFF
TGTGCCAGCTCACAGAAGAGATTGGACAATGAGCAGTTCTTC
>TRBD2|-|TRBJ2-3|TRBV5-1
CASKTLLAGVENTQYF
TGCGCCAGCAAAACTTTACTAGCGGGAGTGGAGAATACGCAGTATTTT
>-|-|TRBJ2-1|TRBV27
CASSYMGSYNEQFF
TGTGCCAGCAGTTACATGGGCTCCTACAATGAGCAGTTCTTC
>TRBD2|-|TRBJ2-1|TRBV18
CASSPSPAGAHNEQFF
TGTGCCAGCAGCCCCTCCCCAGCGGGAGCCCACAATGAGCAGTTCTTC
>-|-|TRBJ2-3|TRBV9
CASSVDLDRPDTQYF
TGTGCCAGCAGCGTAGACTTGGACAGACCAGATACGCAGTATTTT
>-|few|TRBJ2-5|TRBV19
CASSPSQAETQYF
TGTGCCAGTAGTCCGTCTCAAGCGGAGACCCAGTACTTC
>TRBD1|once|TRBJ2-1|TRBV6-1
CASRDRGIHNEQFF
TGTGCCAGCAGAGACAGGGGTATACACAATGAGCAGTTCTTC
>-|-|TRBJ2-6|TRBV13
CASSFPSEVRANVLTF
TGTGCCAGCAGTTTTCCCTCGGAGGTCAGGGCCAACGTCCTGACTTTC
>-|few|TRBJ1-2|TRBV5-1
CASSEDGTYGYTF
TGCGCCAGCAGCGAAGACGGAACCTATGGCTACACCTTC
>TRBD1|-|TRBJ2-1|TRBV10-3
CAISPDRVSDEQFF
TGTGCCATCAGTCCGGACAGGGTAAGCGATGAGCAGTTCTTC
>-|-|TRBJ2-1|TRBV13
CASRREGSSYNEQFF
TGTGCCAGCAGGAGAGAGGGAAGCTCCTACAATGAGCAGTTCTTC
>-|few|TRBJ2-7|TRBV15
CATSRGTGHLYEQYF
TGTGCCACCAGCAGAGGTACGGGACACCTCTACGAGCAGTACTTC
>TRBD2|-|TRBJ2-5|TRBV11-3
CASSLGGGTQETQYF
TGTGCCAGCAGCTTAGGCGGGGGGACTCAAGAGACCCAGTACTTC
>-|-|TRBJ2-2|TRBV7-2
CASSFRGTGELFF
TGTGCCAGCAGCTTTAGGGGGACCGGGGAGCTGTTTTTT
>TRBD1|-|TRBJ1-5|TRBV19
CASSMGTALSNQPQHF
TGTGCCAGTAGTATGGGGACAGCGCTTAGCAATCAGCCCCAGCATTTT
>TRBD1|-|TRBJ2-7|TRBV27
CASSKNRRQGAAHEQYF
TGTGCCAGCAGCAAAAACCGAAGACAGGGGGCTGCCCACGAGCAGTACTTC
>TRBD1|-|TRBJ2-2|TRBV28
CASSTHRQGGNTGELFF
TGTGCCAGCAGTACACACAGACAGGGGGGCAACACCGGGGAGCTGTTTTTT
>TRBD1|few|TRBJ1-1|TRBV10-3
CAISDPDRAEAFF
TGTGCCATCAGTGACCCGGACAGGGCTGAAGCTTTCTTT
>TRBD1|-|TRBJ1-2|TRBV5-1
CASSLGDRGNYGYTF
TGCGCCAGCAGCTTGGGGGACAGAGGCAACTATGGCTACACCTTC
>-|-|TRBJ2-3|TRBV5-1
CASRSGPSTDTQYF
TGCGCCAGCAGGAGCGGACCTAGCACAGATACGCAGTATTTT